This is a list of T cell receptor beta chains from one sample in a study of T-cell reconstitution after alpha-beta-depleted transplantation in children. One entry per CDR3 protein results from TCRdb running MiXCR on the PCR reads. The table includes 500,000 to 600,000 distinct CDR3 sequences, roughly 33% detected once. The sample here was PBMCs from the stem cell graft donor, taken from the stem cell graft. These receptor sequences come from a human donor who donated a stem cell graft to a child with aplastic anemia. Both conserved end residues are trimmed from each CDR3.

v_gene: TRBV4-3; CDR3aa: ASSQDLLEGGWDTEAF
v_gene: TRBV6-1; CDR3aa: ASSGLGLASYNEQF
v_gene: TRBV7-2; CDR3aa: ASSLGGAQGYT
v_gene: TRBV18; CDR3aa: ASSPGLGTYEQY
v_gene: TRBV20-1; CDR3aa: SARRGGSDTQY
v_gene: TRBV23-1; CDR3aa: ASSQPKGNRNTEAF
v_gene: TRBV7-9; CDR3aa: ASSLVISGRADEQF
v_gene: TRBV12-3/TRBV12-4; CDR3aa: ASSSGSLTGNEQF
v_gene: TRBV18; CDR3aa: ASSPQGASEAF
v_gene: TRBV9; CDR3aa: ASSESGTEKETQY
v_gene: TRBV6-2/TRBV6-3; CDR3aa: ASSSGEETQY
v_gene: TRBV7-2; CDR3aa: ASSPLGSTGELF
v_gene: TRBV4-2; CDR3aa: ASSPSSTGAGSPLH
v_gene: TRBV19; CDR3aa: ASSIGQINTGELF
v_gene: TRBV6-2/TRBV6-3; CDR3aa: ASSSRQGGYATEAF
v_gene: TRBV5-1; CDR3aa: ASSSRGTRQETQY
v_gene: TRBV20-1; CDR3aa: SADQRGGGSYNEQF
v_gene: TRBV18; CDR3aa: ASSPTEGSNQPQH
v_gene: TRBV6-2/TRBV6-3; CDR3aa: ASSYLPGMGEAF
v_gene: TRBV12-3/TRBV12-4; CDR3aa: ATGGTLGSDTQY
v_gene: TRBV11-2; CDR3aa: ASSSPAGEGIYNSPLH
v_gene: TRBV6-2/TRBV6-3; CDR3aa: AGRGGTGSAGNTIY
v_gene: TRBV7-6; CDR3aa: ASSFAGVTEAF
v_gene: TRBV6-6; CDR3aa: ASSYLSSGELF
v_gene: TRBV29-1; CDR3aa: SAVLNTYEQY
v_gene: TRBV7-9; CDR3aa: ASSSTGGEQY
v_gene: TRBV28; CDR3aa: ASSKGGVAKNIQY
v_gene: TRBV9; CDR3aa: ASSVGTVFYGYT
v_gene: TRBV18; CDR3aa: ASLGLAGEKGSYNEQF
v_gene: TRBV5-1; CDR3aa: ASSLTGSGHEQY
v_gene: TRBV7-9; CDR3aa: ASSLPGQGANTEAF
v_gene: TRBV12-3/TRBV12-4; CDR3aa: ASSLAGTTIEAF
v_gene: TRBV7-9; CDR3aa: ASSPKGSEQF
v_gene: TRBV30; CDR3aa: AWSEVKSPLH
v_gene: TRBV12-3/TRBV12-4; CDR3aa: ASSLTGRQGLGTDTQY
v_gene: TRBV7-2; CDR3aa: ASSHPAASTDTQY
v_gene: TRBV19; CDR3aa: ASSIDSTGTPYNEQF
v_gene: TRBV15; CDR3aa: ATSSRVIDTQY